This TCR beta chain comes out of a study of blood T cell repertoires in COVID-19. This CDR3 has 14 amino acids. CDR1 is KGHSH, CDR2 LQKENI, per germline. Between the trimmed V and J ends, which lost 3 bases and 1 base, there was a span of 6 bases. Authors' analysis steps: Amplified reference gene primers provided the basis for estimating nucleated cell counts. Using immunoSEQ multiplex PCR, the repertoire was profiled, and TCRdb retains in-frame clones only, with some absent. The V and J calls and clone size are taken from that table; D and trimming were inferred from the DNA. The sample shows some 220,000 clones, around 90% of them seen only once.

The sequence came from a man aged 25-40 years with COVID-19, enrolled during active disease. The genes are TRBV18 and TRBJ2-2, with unresolved D. The sample was peripheral blood. The CDR3: CASSPPGNTGELFF. The CDR3 DNA follows: TGTGCCAGCTCACCGCCAGGGAACACCGGGGAGCTGTTTTTT. Looking up the rest from reference TRBV18 and TRBJ2-2 gives the full variable domain: NAGVMQNPRHLVRRRGQEARLRCSPMKGHSHVYWYRQLPEEGLKFMVYLQKENIIDESGMPKERFSAEFPKEGPSILRIQQVVRGDSAAYFCASSPPGNTGELFFGEGSRLTVL.